This T cell receptor (beta chain) was obtained from a study of identical twins. Unique molecular identifiers were present on cDNA, and template switching added a universal primer site. TCRdb fed the 5' RACE reads into MiXCR, producing one record per CDR3 protein. This sample has about 690,000 distinct CDR3 sequences, with less than 7% found just once. V was pared by 4 bases and J by 8 bases, with 13 bases between. Looked up from germline, CDR1 is SGHRS and CDR2 is YFSETQ. The CDR3 spans 14 residues. This clonotype was counted at least ten times. Its antigen is not identified. Whole-study results and caveats: Donors were not followed over many years; analysis was cross-sectional. Beta clonotypes that were abundant in cord blood contained fewer insertions, a pattern absent from memory repertoires. Modeled out-of-frame TCR alpha sharing in monozygotic twins fell below observed levels.

The specimen sequenced was naive T cells sorted from blood. The gene calls are TRBV5-1 and TRBJ1-6, with D maybe TRBD1 (6 bases). The receptor's source is a man aged 18 to 30 in good health. CDR3 DNA: TGCGCCAGCAGCCCCTACCCAGGGGATTCACCCCTCCACTTT. The encoded protein is CASSPYPGDSPLHF.